Given below is one TCR beta chain in context. Its antigen is still unknown. No much larger clone is present one base from it, and per-base qualities are unavailable. TCRdb lists the instrument as Illumina NovaSeq 6000. cDNA libraries for TCRalpha and TCRbeta were prepared by 5'RACE using constant-segment primers, with sample barcodes and unique molecular identifiers added. Trizol reagent was used to extract RNA from every sample. The libraries were amplified in two PCR steps, and the second step added a second sample barcode and Illumina TruSeq adapters. Sequencing of libraries was performed on an Illumina NovaSeq with 2 x 150 bp paired-end reads. In the paper's pipeline: With migec v1.2.7, reads were demultiplexed and then collapsed into UMI-guided consensus sequences. Using mixcr v2.1.11, the UMI consensuses were aligned to TRA and TRB V and J templates and assembled into clonotypes. A clonotype was counted as expanded or contracted only if both edgeR and NoisET called the change significant, with noise models trained on biological replicates. edgeR calls used a false discovery rate-adjusted p below 0.01 and a log2 fold-change threshold of 1. As an exploratory analysis of dynamics, max-normalized trajectories of the 1000 most abundant clonotypes were examined by PCA with hierarchical clustering. The CD4 or CD8 phenotype of responding clones was assigned using the separately sequenced CD4+ and CD8+ repertoires. The public reads were reanalyzed by TCRdb: fastp trimming at Q25, MiXCR alignment, in-frame beta chains only. Each entry is one CDR3 protein sequence, shown with its most common DNA and genes. The V and J calls here are based on TCRdb, not the publication. The sample table holds around 450,000 distinct CDR3 sequences, of which roughly 20% were seen once. About 8.8% of the sample rests with the top ten.

The CDR3 holds 12 amino acids from the cysteine to the phenylalanine. The read is trimmed to its CDR3 DNA, 36 bases read in frame from base 1. Trimming costs V 6 bases and J 10 bases, and their ends lie 14 bases apart. This specimen comes from a study of T-cell memory formation after mild COVID-19 (dated by TCRdb to the early 2020s). Regarding the study in general: TCR sequence clusters from the two donors were largely donor specific. Longitudinal TCRalpha and TCRbeta repertoire sequencing tracked T-cell clones expanding and contracting after mild COVID-19 in two donors. The cohort comprised two young, previously healthy adult volunteers, one female and one male. Findings and caveats that apply to the study as a whole: Some responding clones were found in pre-infection memory, which suggests that pre-existing cross-reactive memory T cells took part in the SARS-CoV-2 response. Only two mild cases were covered in the study, and larger cohorts including severe cases with pre-infection samples were considered necessary. Contracting CD4+ clones appeared mostly in the CM and EM memory subsets, whereas CD8+ clones were enriched in EMRA. Balanced CD4/CD8 phenotypes were observed for clones contracting from day 15 to 85, whereas a bias towards CD4+ was observed for a second wave of clones expanding from day 15 to 37. The second-wave clones that peaked on day 37 were not confirmed to be SARS-CoV-2 specific.

PBMCs were isolated by Ficoll-Paque density gradient centrifugation. This receptor was taken from an adult woman who had mild COVID-19 (a few samples of this study predate the infection). The sample titles of this study are shuffled in the database, so cell type and time point are left out; the donor was told from shared clones. Recombination connected TRBV12-3 or TRBV12-4 to TRBJ2-3, with no confidently assigned D gene. Sequenced input: PBMCs or a T cell subset sorted from them (not recorded which). At the DNA level, the sequence is TGTGCCAGCAGCTTACTTAACGGAGCGCAGTATTTT. It encodes CASSLLNGAQYF.